What follows is one T cell receptor beta chain and its context. This sample was taken from a study of T cells expressing NK-cell markers. For each CDR3 protein, TCRdb gives one entry from its re-call of the 5' RACE reads, without DNA. The repertoire shows about 460,000 distinct CDR3 sequences; the top ten hold about 1.5%. Germline loops: CDR1 SGHAT, CDR2 FQNNGV. This CDR3 is 14 amino acids long. This chain links TRBV11-2 with TRBJ2-5; no DNA is available, so the TRBD2 call from TCRdb remains unchecked. The material sequenced was blood T cells: a sorted CD56 or NKG2C T cell subset, CD4+ or CD8+ T cells, or bulk PBMC T cells (not recorded which). This receptor was identified in a woman between 45 and 60 years old in good health. The CDR3 here is CASSRTLWGETQYF.